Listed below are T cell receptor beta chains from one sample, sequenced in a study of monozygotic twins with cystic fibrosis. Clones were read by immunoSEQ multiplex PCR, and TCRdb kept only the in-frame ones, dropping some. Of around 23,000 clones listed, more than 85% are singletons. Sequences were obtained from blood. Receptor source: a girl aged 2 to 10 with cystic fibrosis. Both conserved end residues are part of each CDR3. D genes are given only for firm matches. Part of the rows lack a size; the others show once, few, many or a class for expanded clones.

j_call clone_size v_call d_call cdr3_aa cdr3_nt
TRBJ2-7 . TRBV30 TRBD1 CAGQGSGYEQYF TGTGCCGGACAGGGCAGCGGCTACGAGCAGTACTTC
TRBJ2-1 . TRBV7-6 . CASSSRSEGINNEQFF TGTGCCAGCAGCTCGCGATCAGAGGGGATTAACAATGAGCAGTTCTTC
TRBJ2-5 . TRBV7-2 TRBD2 CASSSRLAGEVETQYF TGTGCCAGCAGCTCCAGACTAGCGGGGGAGGTAGAGACCCAGTACTTC
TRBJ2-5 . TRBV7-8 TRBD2 CASSRSGGLQETQYF TGTGCCAGCAGCCGTAGCGGGGGGTTACAAGAGACCCAGTACTTC
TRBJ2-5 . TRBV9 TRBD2 CASSVSASGQETQYF TGTGCCAGCAGCGTATCGGCTAGCGGTCAAGAGACCCAGTACTTC
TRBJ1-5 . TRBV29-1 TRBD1 CSVMTGGNNQPQHF TGCAGCGTTATGACAGGGGGCAACAATCAGCCCCAGCATTTT
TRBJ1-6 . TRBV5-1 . CASSLVSGRDYNSPLHF TGCGCCAGCAGCTTGGTCTCGGGGAGAGACTATAATTCACCCCTCCACTTT
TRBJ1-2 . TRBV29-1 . CSVIPRDITAYGYTF TGCAGCGTGATCCCCCGGGACATAACGGCGTATGGCTACACCTTC
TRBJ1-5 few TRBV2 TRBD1 CASSFTTGQGYNQPQHF TGTGCCAGCAGTTTTACAACGGGACAGGGTTACAATCAGCCCCAGCATTTT
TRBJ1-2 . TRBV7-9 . CASSLVPGSTGYTF TGTGCCAGCAGCTTAGTGCCAGGGAGTACTGGCTACACCTTC
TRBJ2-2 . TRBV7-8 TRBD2 CASSLVLAGNTGELFF TGTGCCAGCAGCTTAGTACTAGCGGGGAACACCGGGGAGCTGTTTTTT
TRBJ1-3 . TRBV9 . CASSVDSYSGNTIYF TGTGCCAGCAGCGTGGACAGCTACTCTGGAAACACCATATATTTT
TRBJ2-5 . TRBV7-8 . CASSLLYNVLETQYF TGTGCCAGCAGCCTTTTATACAACGTTCTAGAGACCCAGTACTTC
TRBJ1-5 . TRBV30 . CAWSVGGSNQPQHF TGTGCCTGGAGCGTGGGGGGGAGCAATCAGCCCCAGCATTTT
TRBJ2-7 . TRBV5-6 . CASSLDSTYEQYF TGTGCCAGCAGCTTAGACAGTACCTACGAGCAGTACTTC
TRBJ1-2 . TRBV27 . CASRGAARYGYTF TGTGCCAGCAGGGGCGCAGCTCGCTATGGCTACACCTTC
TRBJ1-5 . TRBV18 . CASSPQQYSNQPQHF TGTGCCAGCTCACCACAACAGTATAGCAATCAGCCCCAGCATTTT
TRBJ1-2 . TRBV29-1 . CSVDDTGTYGYTF TGCAGCGTTGACGACACAGGGACCTATGGCTACACCTTC
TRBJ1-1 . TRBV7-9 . CASSLYMLNTEAFF TGTGCCAGCAGCTTATATATGTTGAACACTGAAGCTTTCTTT
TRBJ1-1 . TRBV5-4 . CASSFTSPPITEAFF TGTGCCAGCAGCTTTACTTCCCCCCCGATCACTGAAGCTTTCTTT
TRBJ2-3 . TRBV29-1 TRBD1 CSVIRQGSTDTQYF TGCAGCGTTATAAGACAGGGTTCTACAGATACGCAGTATTTT
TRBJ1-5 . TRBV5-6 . CASSRGTRSNQPQHF TGTGCCAGCAGCCGTGGGACACGTAGCAATCAGCCCCAGCATTTT
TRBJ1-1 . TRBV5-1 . CASSQGEYTEAFF TGCGCCAGCAGCCAGGGTGAGTACACTGAAGCTTTCTTT
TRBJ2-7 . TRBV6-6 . CASSTTESSYEQYF TGTGCCAGCAGTACGACAGAGAGCTCCTACGAGCAGTACTTC
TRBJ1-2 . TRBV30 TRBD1 CAWIDQTGAYNYGYTF TGTGCCTGGATCGACCAGACAGGGGCCTATAACTATGGCTACACCTTC
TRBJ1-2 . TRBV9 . CASSASTMPTNYGYTF TGTGCCAGCAGCGCCTCGACAATGCCGACTAACTATGGCTACACCTTC
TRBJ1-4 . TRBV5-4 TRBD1 CASSQGGQNEKLFF TGTGCCAGCAGCCAGGGGGGCCAAAATGAAAAACTGTTTTTT
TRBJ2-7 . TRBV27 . CASSLSGRGFSYEQYF TGTGCCAGCAGTTTATCGGGGCGGGGATTCTCCTACGAGCAGTACTTC
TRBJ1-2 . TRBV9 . CASSVARELTVSLGYTF TGTGCCAGCAGCGTAGCCCGAGAATTGACAGTCAGCCTTGGCTACACCTTC
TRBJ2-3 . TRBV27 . CASSKGGLYTDTQYF TGTGCCAGCAGTAAAGGGGGACTATACACAGATACGCAGTATTTT
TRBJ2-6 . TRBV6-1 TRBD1 CASGTGAGANVLTF TGTGCCAGCGGAACAGGGGCTGGGGCCAACGTCCTGACTTTC
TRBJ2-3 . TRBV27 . CASSFLSSTDTQYF TGTGCCAGCAGTTTTCTAAGTAGCACAGATACGCAGTATTTT
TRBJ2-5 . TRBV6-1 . CASSERGPGWEETQYF TGTGCCAGCAGTGAACGGGGCCCGGGGTGGGAAGAGACCCAGTACTTC
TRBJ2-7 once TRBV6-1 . CASAGTPTTYEQYF TGTGCCTCCGCCGGGACTCCCACGACCTACGAGCAGTACTTC
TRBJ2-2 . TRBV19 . CASTIIYTRGRSFGELFF TGTGCCAGTACCATAATTTACACGAGAGGGAGGTCGTTCGGGGAGCTGTTTTTT
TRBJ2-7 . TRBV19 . CASSIVWDHLGEQYF TGTGCCAGTAGTATAGTATGGGACCACTTGGGCGAGCAGTACTTC
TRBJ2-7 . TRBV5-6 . CASSLLFEGRYEQYF TGTGCCAGCAGCTTGCTTTTTGAGGGGAGATACGAGCAGTACTTC
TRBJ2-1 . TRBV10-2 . CASMFPPSYNEQFF TGCGCCAGCATGTTTCCGCCCTCCTACAATGAGCAGTTCTTC
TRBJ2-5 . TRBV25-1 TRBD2 CASSELAGEETQYF TGTGCCAGCAGTGAATTAGCGGGGGAAGAGACCCAGTACTTC
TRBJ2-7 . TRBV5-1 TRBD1 CASSVGTGVHEQYF TGCGCCAGCAGCGTCGGGACAGGGGTCCACGAGCAGTACTTC
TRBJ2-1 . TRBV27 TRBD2 CASTAGGNEQFF TGTGCCAGCACTGCGGGGGGTAATGAGCAGTTCTTC
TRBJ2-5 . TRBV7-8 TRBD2 CASSPTSGGQETQYF TGTGCCAGCAGCCCGACTAGCGGGGGGCAAGAGACCCAGTACTTC